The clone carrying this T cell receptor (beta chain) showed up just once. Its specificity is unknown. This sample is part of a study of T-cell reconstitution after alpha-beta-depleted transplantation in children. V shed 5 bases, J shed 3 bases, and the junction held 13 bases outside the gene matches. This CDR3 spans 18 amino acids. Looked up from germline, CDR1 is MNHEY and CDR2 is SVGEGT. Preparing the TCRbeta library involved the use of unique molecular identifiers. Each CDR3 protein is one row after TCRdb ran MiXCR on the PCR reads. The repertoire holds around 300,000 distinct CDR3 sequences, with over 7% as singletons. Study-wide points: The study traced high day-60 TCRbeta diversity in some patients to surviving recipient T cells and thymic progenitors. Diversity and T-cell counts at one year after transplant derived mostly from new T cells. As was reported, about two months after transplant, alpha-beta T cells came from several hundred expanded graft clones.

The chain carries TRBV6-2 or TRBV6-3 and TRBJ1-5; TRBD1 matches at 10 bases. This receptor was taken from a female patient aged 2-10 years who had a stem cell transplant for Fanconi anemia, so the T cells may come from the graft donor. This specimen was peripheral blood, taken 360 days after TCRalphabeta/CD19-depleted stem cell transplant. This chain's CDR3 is CASSPWGTGQGPNQPQHF. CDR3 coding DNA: TGTGCCAGCAGTCCCTGGGGTACGGGACAGGGGCCCAATCAGCCCCAGCATTTT.